These 17 T cell receptor beta chains were sequenced from one sample in a study of T cell responses to AZD1222 COVID-19 vaccine. The table came from immunoSEQ multiplex PCR; TCRdb's copy has only in-frame clones and leaves some out. The data contain fewer than 200,000 clones, 90% of them seen just once; the ten biggest clones take up under 6.5%. Sequences were derived from peripheral blood, sampled on day 0 of AZD1222 vaccination. All receptors come from an adult in good health.

A single count supports this clone. This chain connects TRBV5-1 to TRBJ2-3; tentatively, D is TRBD2 (6 bases). V was shortened by 4 bases and J by 4 bases, with 10 bases between the two germline ends. The germline V gene encodes CDR1 SGHRS and CDR2 YFSETQ. This CDR3 comprises 13 residues. CDR3 protein: CASSPRLADTQYF. The DNA of the CDR3 is TGCGCCAGCAGCCCCCGACTAGCAGATACGCAGTATTTT.

The gene calls are TRBV28 and TRBJ2-5; a possible D gene is TRBD2 (7 bases). Germline V gene lookup returns CDR1 MDHEN and CDR2 SYDVKM. This CDR3 comprises 17 residues. The V end lost 4 bases, the J end lost 1 base, and 19 bases lay between the germline ends. The CDR3 region is CASSWEGGTHPQETQYF. The DNA for the CDR3 is TGTGCCAGCAGTTGGGAGGGGGGGACGCATCCCCAAGAGACCCAGTACTTC.

In this sample, this clone turned up once. The CDR3 DNA follows: TGTGCCAGCAGGTCGGGACCGACCTACGAGCAGTACTTC. Translating gives CASRSGPTYEQYF. The chain couples TRBV12-3 or TRBV12-4 to TRBJ2-7, with D tentatively TRBD1 or TRBD2 (5 bases each). The length of the CDR3 is 13 residues. The germline V and J ends were trimmed by 6 bases and 2 bases, with 11 bases remaining between them.

This clone was counted once. The genes are TRBV2 and TRBJ1-2; no firm D call. V was trimmed by 2 bases and J by 0 bases, leaving 13 bases between them. CDR3 size: 16 residues. The germline V gene encodes CDR1 SNHLY and CDR2 FYNNEI. CDR3 in amino acids: CASSESYEVTNYGYTF. The CDR3 bases are TGTGCCAGCAGTGAAAGTTATGAGGTTACTAACTATGGCTACACCTTC.

V usage is TRBV25-1 and J usage is TRBJ2-1, with D possibly matching TRBD2 (6 bases). V was pared by 9 bases and J by 6 bases, with 12 bases between. The CDR3 has 12 amino acids. Germline V lookup: CDR1 MGHDK, CDR2 SYGVNS. CDR3: CASHPGSNEQFF. The CDR3 region has the DNA TGTGCCAGTCACCCCGGGAGCAATGAGCAGTTCTTC.

Details on this clone: Other nucleotide sequences in the sample specify the same CDR3. This rearrangement joins TRBV18 to TRBJ2-5; no clear D gene. The CDR3 loop spans 13 amino acids. CDR1 is KGHSH, CDR2 LQKENI, per germline. V gave up 2 bases and J gave up 1 base, with 5 bases separating them. The CDR3 DNA reads TGTGCCAGCTCACCAGGGGTCCAAGAGACCCAGTACTTC. Its translation is CASSPGVQETQYF.

J is TRBJ1-2 and V is TRBV2; no definite D call. The CDR3 is made up of 13 amino acids. The germline V gene encodes CDR1 SNHLY and CDR2 FYNNEI. The ends were cut back, 6 bases at V and 5 bases at J, with 13 bases in the middle. This CDR3 is CASRMDGLYGYTF. CDR3 coding DNA: TGTGCCAGCAGAATGGACGGACTTTATGGCTACACCTTC.

The chain employs TRBV7-3 and TRBJ1-2, with 10 bases aligning to TRBD1. The CDR3 extends over 13 amino acids. Germline V lookup: CDR1 SGHTA, CDR2 FQGTGA. The V gene end was trimmed by 5 bases and the J gene end by 6 bases; junction bases not matched to a gene: 3. In DNA form, the CDR3 reads TGTGCCAGCAGCCCGGGACAGGGGAATGGCTACACCTTC. Protein sequence: CASSPGQGNGYTF.

This clone showed up just once. This chain connects TRBV19 to TRBJ2-7; possibly TRBD1 for D (5 bases). Germline CDR1 reads LNHDA; CDR2 reads SQIVND (reference sequence). The V and J ends lost 6 bases and 4 bases respectively, with 16 bases between them. The CDR3 has 14 amino acids. CDR3 in DNA: TGTGCCAGTAGCCCCCGGACACCCCCGTACGAGCAGTACTTC. Its translation: CASSPRTPPYEQYF.

The V and J genes are TRBV7-9 and TRBJ2-1, with 14 bases that match TRBD2. Per germline, CDR1 SEHNR and CDR2 FQNEAQ (reference sequence). The CDR3 sequence is 16 residues long. J lost 2 bases, V lost 4 bases, and 1 base had no gene match. The DNA of the CDR3 is TGTGCCAGCAGCTGGACTAGCGGGGGGCCCTACAATGAGCAGTTCTTC. This translates into CASSWTSGGPYNEQFF.

The V gene is TRBV4-2, the J gene TRBJ2-5, with 13 positions matching TRBD2. The CDR3 runs 18 residues. With 0 bases clipped from V and 3 bases from J, the junction kept 7 bases outside the gene matches. CDR1 is LGHNA and CDR2 is YNFKEQ in the germline V gene. As DNA, the CDR3 is TGTGCCAGCAGCCAAGATCGGGGAACTAGCGGGGGGGAAGAGACCCAGTACTTC. Translating it yields CASSQDRGTSGGEETQYF.

This clone was observed once. This chain uses TRBV7-2 with TRBJ1-2; no firm D call. The ends were cut back, 1 base at V and 4 bases at J, with 4 bases in the middle. This CDR3 contains 12 residues. The germline V gene has CDR1 SGHTA and CDR2 FQGNSA. The CDR3 sequence is CASSLGFYGYTF. In nucleotides, the CDR3 is TGTGCCAGCAGCTTAGGGTTCTATGGCTACACCTTC.

This clone was detected once. The genes are TRBV28 and TRBJ1-1, with 8 bases aligning to TRBD1. This CDR3 spans 16 amino acids. Germline-derived CDR1 and CDR2 are MDHEN and SYDVKM. J was trimmed by 0 bases and V by 7 bases; bases with no gene match: 10. This chain's CDR3 is CASTVTRTGLNTEAFF. The CDR3 DNA follows: TGTGCCAGCACGGTGACCCGGACAGGGCTGAACACTGAAGCTTTCTTT.

J is TRBJ1-2 and V is TRBV28; D uncertain. CDR3 length equals 12 residues. Germline V CDR1 and CDR2: MDHEN, SYDVKM. The ends were cut back, 7 bases at V and 8 bases at J, with 14 bases in the middle. CDR3: CASIQEPGGYTF. The CDR3 nucleotides read TGTGCCAGCATACAAGAGCCCGGGGGCTACACCTTC.

The rearrangement links TRBV28 to TRBJ2-3; TRBD1 aligns across 7 bases. Germline CDR1 and CDR2: MDHEN and SYDVKM. The CDR3 runs 13 residues. The V segment lost 8 bases and the J segment 1 base; nucleotides outside the gene matches: 3. This CDR3 reads CASVQGGTDTQYF. The CDR3 DNA is TGTGCCAGCGTGCAGGGGGGCACAGATACGCAGTATTTT.

The chain couples TRBV6-2 or TRBV6-3 to TRBJ2-7, with 8 bases that match TRBD2. The CDR3 totals 14 residues. The germline V gene has CDR1 MNHEY and CDR2 SVGEGT. Losses at the gene ends were 6 bases for V and 4 bases for J; bases not matched to a gene: 8. As DNA, the CDR3 is TGTGCCAGCAGCCGACGGGAGGGCCGGTACGAGCAGTACTTC. This gives the protein CASSRREGRYEQYF.

In its sample, this clone was seen once. The rearrangement uses TRBV5-1 and TRBJ2-7; 9 nucleotides align to TRBD2. Germline CDR1 SGHRS, CDR2 YFSETQ. This CDR3 comprises 17 residues. The V segment lost 1 base and the J segment 7 bases; nucleotides outside the gene matches: 15. The CDR3 loop is CASSLLVDPGLAGEQYF. In DNA, the CDR3 is TGCGCCAGCAGCTTGTTAGTAGATCCGGGACTAGCTGGTGAGCAGTACTTC. Full variable domain (outside the CDR3, taken from reference TRBV5-1 and TRBJ2-7): KAGVTQTPRYLIKTRGQQVTLSCSPISGHRSVSWYQQTPGQGLQFLFEYFSETQRNKGNFPGRFSGRQFSNSRSEMNVSTLELGDSALYLCASSLLVDPGLAGEQYFGPGTRLTVT.